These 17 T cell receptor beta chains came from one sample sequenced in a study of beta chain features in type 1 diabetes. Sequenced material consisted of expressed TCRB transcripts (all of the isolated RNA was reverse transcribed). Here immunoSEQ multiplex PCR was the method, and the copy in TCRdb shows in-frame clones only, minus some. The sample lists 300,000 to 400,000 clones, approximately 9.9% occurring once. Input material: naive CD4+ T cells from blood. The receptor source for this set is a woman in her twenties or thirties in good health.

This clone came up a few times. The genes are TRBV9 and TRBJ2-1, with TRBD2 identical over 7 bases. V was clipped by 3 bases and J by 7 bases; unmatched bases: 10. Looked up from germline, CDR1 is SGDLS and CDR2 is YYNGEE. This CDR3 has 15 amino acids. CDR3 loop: CASSDRDYTGNEQFF. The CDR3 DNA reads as TGTGCCAGCAGCGACCGGGACTATACGGGGAATGAGCAGTTCTTC.

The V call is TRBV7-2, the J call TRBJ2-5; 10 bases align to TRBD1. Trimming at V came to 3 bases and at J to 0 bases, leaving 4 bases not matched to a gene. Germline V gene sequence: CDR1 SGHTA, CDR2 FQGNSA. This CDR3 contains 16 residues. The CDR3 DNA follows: TGTGCCAGCAGCTTCGCGGGACAGGGGAACCAAGAGACCCAGTACTTC. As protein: CASSFAGQGNQETQYF.

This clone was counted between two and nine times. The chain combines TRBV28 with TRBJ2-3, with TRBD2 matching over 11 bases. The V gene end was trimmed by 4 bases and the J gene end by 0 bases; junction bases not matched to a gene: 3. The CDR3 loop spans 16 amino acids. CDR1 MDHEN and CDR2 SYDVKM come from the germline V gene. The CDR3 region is CASSSSGRLSTDTQYF. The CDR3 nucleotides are TGTGCCAGCAGTTCTAGCGGGAGGCTTAGCACAGATACGCAGTATTTT.

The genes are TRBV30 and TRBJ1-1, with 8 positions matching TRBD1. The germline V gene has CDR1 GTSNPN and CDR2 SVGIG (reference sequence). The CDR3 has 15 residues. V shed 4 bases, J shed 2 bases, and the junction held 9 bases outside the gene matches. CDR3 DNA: TGTGCCTGGACCCCCAGGGGGCACTTAAACACTGAAGCTTTCTTT. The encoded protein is CAWTPRGHLNTEAFF.

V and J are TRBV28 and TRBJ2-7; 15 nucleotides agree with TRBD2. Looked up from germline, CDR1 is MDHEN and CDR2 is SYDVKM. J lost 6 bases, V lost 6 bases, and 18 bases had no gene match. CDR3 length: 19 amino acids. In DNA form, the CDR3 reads TGTGCCAGCAGAACCTGGACTAGCGGGAGGGCCAAGGAAGTTGGCGAGCAGTACTTC. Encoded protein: CASRTWTSGRAKEVGEQYF.

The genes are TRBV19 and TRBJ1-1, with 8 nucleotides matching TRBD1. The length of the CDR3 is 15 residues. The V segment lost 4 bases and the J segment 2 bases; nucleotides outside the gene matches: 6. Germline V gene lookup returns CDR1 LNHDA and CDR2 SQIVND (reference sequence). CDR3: CASSTMTGVNTEAFF. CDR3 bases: TGTGCCAGTAGTACCATGACAGGGGTTAACACTGAAGCTTTCTTT.

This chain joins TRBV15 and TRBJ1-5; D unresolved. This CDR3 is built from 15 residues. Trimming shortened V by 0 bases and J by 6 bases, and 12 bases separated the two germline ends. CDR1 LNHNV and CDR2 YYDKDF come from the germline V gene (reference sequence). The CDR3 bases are TGTGCCACCAGCAGAGATCCGACATCCAGTCAGCCCCAGCATTTT. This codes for CATSRDPTSSQPQHF.

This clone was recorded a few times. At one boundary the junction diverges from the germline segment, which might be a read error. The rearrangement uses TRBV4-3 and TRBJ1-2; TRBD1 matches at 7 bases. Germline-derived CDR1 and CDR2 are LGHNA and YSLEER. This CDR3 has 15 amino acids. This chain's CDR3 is CASTQGTTGEYGYTF. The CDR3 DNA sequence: TGCGCCAGCACCCAAGGGACTACAGGGGAATATGGCTACACCTTC.

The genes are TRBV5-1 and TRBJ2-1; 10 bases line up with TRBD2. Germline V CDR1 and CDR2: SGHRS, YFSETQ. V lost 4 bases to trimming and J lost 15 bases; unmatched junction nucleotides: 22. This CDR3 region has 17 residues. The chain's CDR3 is CASSRPLAGETPGRAFF. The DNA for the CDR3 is TGCGCCAGCAGCAGGCCTCTAGCGGGAGAGACCCCCGGTAGGGCGTTCTTC. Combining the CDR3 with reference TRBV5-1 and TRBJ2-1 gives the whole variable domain KAGVTQTPRYLIKTRGQQVTLSCSPISGHRSVSWYQQTPGQGLQFLFEYFSETQRNKGNFPGRFSGRQFSNSRSEMNVSTLELGDSALYLCASSRPLAGETPGRAFFGPGTRLTVL.

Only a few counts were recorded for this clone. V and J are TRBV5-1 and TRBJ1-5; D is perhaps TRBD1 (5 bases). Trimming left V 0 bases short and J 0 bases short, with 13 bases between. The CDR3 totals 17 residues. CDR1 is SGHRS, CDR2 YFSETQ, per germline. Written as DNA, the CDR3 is TGCGCCAGCAGCTTGGTCCCCGGGGGGGGTAGCAATCAGCCCCAGCATTTT. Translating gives CASSLVPGGGSNQPQHF. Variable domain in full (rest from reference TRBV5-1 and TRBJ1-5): KAGVTQTPRYLIKTRGQQVTLSCSPISGHRSVSWYQQTPGQGLQFLFEYFSETQRNKGNFPGRFSGRQFSNSRSEMNVSTLELGDSALYLCASSLVPGGGSNQPQHFGDGTRLSIL.

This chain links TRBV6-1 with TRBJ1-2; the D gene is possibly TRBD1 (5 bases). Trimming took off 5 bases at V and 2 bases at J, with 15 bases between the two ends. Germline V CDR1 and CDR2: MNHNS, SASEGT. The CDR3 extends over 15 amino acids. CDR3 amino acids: CASSRPETANYGYTF. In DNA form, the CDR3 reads TGTGCCAGCAGTCGCCCGGAGACAGCCAACTATGGCTACACCTTC.

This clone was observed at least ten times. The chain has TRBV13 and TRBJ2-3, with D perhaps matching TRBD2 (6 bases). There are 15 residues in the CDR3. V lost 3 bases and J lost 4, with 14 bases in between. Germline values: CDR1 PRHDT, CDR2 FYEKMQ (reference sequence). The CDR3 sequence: CASSFRGSGADTQYF. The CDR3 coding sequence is TGTGCCAGCAGCTTCCGTGGATCGGGAGCAGATACGCAGTATTTT.

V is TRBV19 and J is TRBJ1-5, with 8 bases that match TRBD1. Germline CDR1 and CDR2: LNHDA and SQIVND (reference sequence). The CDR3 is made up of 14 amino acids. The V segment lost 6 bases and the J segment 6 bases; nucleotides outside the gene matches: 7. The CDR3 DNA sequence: TGTGCCAGTAGCGAGGACAGGGCCAGTCAGCCCCAGCATTTT. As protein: CASSEDRASQPQHF.

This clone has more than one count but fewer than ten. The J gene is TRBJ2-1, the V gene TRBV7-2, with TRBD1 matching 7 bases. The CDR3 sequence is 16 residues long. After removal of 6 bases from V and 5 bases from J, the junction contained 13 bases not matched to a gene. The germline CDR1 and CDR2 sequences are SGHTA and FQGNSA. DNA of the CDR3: TGTGCCAGCAGTCTCCTTACAGGGGTTAGTAACAATGAGCAGTTCTTC. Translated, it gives CASSLLTGVSNNEQFF. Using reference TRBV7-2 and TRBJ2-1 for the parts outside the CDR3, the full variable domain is GAGVSQSPSNKVTEKGKDVELRCDPISGHTALYWYRQSLGQGLEFLIYFQGNSAPDKSGLPSDRFSAERTGGSVSTLTIQRTQQEDSAVYLCASSLLTGVSNNEQFFGPGTRLTVL.

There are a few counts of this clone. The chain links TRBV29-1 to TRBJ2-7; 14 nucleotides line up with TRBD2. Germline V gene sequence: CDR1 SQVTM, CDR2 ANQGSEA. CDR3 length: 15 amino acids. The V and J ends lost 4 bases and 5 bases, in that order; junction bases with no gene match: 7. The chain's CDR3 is CSVGGTSGSGDEQYF. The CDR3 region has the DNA TGCAGCGTTGGCGGGACTAGCGGGAGTGGAGACGAGCAGTACTTC.

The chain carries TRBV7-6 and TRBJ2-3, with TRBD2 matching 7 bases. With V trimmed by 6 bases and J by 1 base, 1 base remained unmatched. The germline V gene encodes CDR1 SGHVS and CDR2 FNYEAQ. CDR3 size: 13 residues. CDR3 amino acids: CASRTSGTDTQYF. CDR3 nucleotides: TGTGCCAGCAGAACTAGCGGCACAGATACGCAGTATTTT. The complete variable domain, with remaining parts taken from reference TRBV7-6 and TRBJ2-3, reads GAGVSQSPRYKVTKRGQDVALRCDPISGHVSLYWYRQALGQGPEFLTYFNYEAQQDKSGLPNDRFSAERPEGSISTLTIQRTEQRDSAMYRCASRTSGTDTQYFGPGTRLTVL.

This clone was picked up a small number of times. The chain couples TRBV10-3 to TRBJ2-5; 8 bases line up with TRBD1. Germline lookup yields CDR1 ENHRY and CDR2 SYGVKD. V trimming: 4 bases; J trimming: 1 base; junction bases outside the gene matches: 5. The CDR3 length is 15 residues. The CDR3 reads CAISVDRGLQETQYF. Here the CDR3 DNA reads TGTGCCATCAGTGTAGACAGGGGACTCCAAGAGACCCAGTACTTC.